Below, 20 T cell receptor beta chains from the same sample are listed, as sequenced in a study of Ad26.COV2.S vaccination and SARS-CoV-2 variants. The assay was immunoSEQ multiplex PCR, and TCRdb's table has in-frame clones only and misses some. The data show approximately 240,000 clones, with 85% to 90% seen just once and around a tenth held by the top ten. This sample's treatment: around 19 received Ad26.COV2.S at low or high dose, single or two shots; about five received placebo; per-sample allocation not given. Sampling was done on day 63 after the first vaccine or placebo injection. The sequences come from peripheral blood, collected in a trial of Ad26.COV2.S vaccine versus placebo. Every receptor here comes from a person between 18 and 65 years old who received the Ad26.COV2.S COVID-19 vaccine or a placebo.

J is TRBJ1-1 and V is TRBV27; D is uncertain. V was trimmed by 0 bases and J by 0 bases, leaving 8 bases between them. Germline assignment: CDR1 MNHEY and CDR2 SMNVEV (reference sequence). The CDR3 is made up of 15 amino acids. This CDR3 is CASSLSAAMNTEAFF. CDR3 coding DNA: TGTGCCAGCAGTTTATCGGCAGCCATGAACACTGAAGCTTTCTTT.

CDR3 DNA sequence: TGTGCCAGCAGTTCCCCAGGACAGGGCGATACTGAAGCTTTCTTT. It specifies CASSSPGQGDTEAFF. V is TRBV6-5 and J is TRBJ1-1; 8 nucleotides line up with TRBD1. CDR3 length: 15 amino acids. Trimming cost V 4 bases and J 5 bases; bases outside gene matches: 9. Germline V lookup: CDR1 MNHEY, CDR2 SVGAGI.

The chain couples TRBV3-1 (or the pseudogene TRBV3-2) to TRBJ2-2; the match to TRBD1 covers 7 bases. The CDR3 is 16 amino acids. Germline trimming cut 5 bases from V and 2 bases from J; bases unmatched to any gene: 8. Germline V lookup: CDR1 LGHDT, CDR2 YNNKEL (reference sequence). CDR3 sequence: CASSKYGTVNTGELFF. CDR3 in DNA: TGTGCCAGCAGCAAGTACGGGACAGTAAACACCGGGGAGCTGTTTTTT.

The rearrangement links TRBV5-4 to TRBJ2-1, with 7 bases that match TRBD2. Germline values: CDR1 SGHNT, CDR2 YYREEE (reference sequence). This CDR3 has 14 residues. J lost 2 bases, V lost 3 bases, and 2 bases had no gene match. CDR3 amino acids: CASSSAGPYNEQFF. CDR3 DNA sequence: TGTGCCAGCAGCTCAGCGGGGCCCTACAATGAGCAGTTCTTC. Full variable domain (remainder filled in from reference TRBV5-4 and TRBJ2-1): ETGVTQSPTHLIKTRGQQVTLRCSSQSGHNTVSWYQQALGQGPQFIFQYYREEENGRGNFPPRFSGLQFPNYSSELNVNALELDDSALYLCASSSAGPYNEQFFGPGTRLTVL.

This chain connects TRBV7-9 to TRBJ1-2; TRBD1 might be the D (5 bases). V was clipped by 4 bases and J by 6 bases, with 12 bases between them. Germline-derived CDR1 and CDR2 are SEHNR and FQNEAQ (reference sequence). The CDR3 is 13 residues long. The CDR3 DNA sequence: TGTGCCAGCAGCTGGGGGGAGGGTGATGGCTACACCTTC. Translating gives CASSWGEGDGYTF.

The chain is built from TRBV10-3 and TRBJ2-3, with D perhaps given as TRBD1 or TRBD2 (5 bases each). The CDR3 has 15 residues. The V gene's germline CDR1 is ENHRY and CDR2 SYGVKD. Trimming pared 0 bases from V and 4 bases from J, leaving 11 bases between. CDR3 DNA: TGTGCCATCAGTGAGTCAGGGGAGAACCCAGATACGCAGTATTTT. It encodes CAISESGENPDTQYF.

This clone came up a few times. V gene TRBV27 combines with J gene TRBJ2-7; D possibly uses TRBD1 or TRBD2 (5 bases each). The CDR3 length is 13 residues. Trimming took off 8 bases at V and 3 bases at J, with 14 bases between the two ends. From germline, CDR1 is MNHEY and CDR2 SMNVEV (reference sequence). CDR3 sequence: CASSWGTGYEQYF. The DNA for the CDR3 is TGTGCCAGCTCGTGGGGGACCGGCTACGAGCAGTACTTC.

The chain recombines TRBV5-1 with TRBJ2-7, with 7 positions matching TRBD1. The CDR3 consists of 16 residues. CDR1 and CDR2 from the germline V gene are SGHRS and YFSETQ. Trimming took 1 base from V and 6 from J; bases not matched to a gene: 13. CDR3 sequence (DNA): TGCGCCAGCAGCTTGAATACCCCGACAGGGATTTTCGAGCAGTACTTC. Translation gives CASSLNTPTGIFEQYF.

J is TRBJ1-6 and V is TRBV7-8; D remains ambiguous. In germline, CDR1 is SGHVS, CDR2 FQNEAQ. The CDR3 totals 15 residues. Between the trimmed V and J ends, which lost 3 bases and 5 bases, there was a span of 11 bases. CDR3 nucleotides: TGTGCCAGCAGCTTTGCCTACGGTGATAATTCACCCCTCCACTTT. The encoded protein is CASSFAYGDNSPLHF.

V is TRBV7-9 and J is TRBJ2-1; the match to TRBD2 covers 7 bases. The CDR3 totals 16 residues. Germline V gene lookup returns CDR1 SEHNR and CDR2 FQNEAQ (reference sequence). The ends lost 3 bases at V and 7 bases at J; junction bases unmatched: 12. The CDR3 sequence: CASSFGWSSGGNEQFF. DNA for the CDR3: TGTGCCAGCAGCTTCGGTTGGTCTAGCGGAGGAAATGAGCAGTTCTTC.

This clone appeared once. This chain links TRBV2 with TRBJ2-7; TRBD2 matches 8 bases. Germline V gives CDR1 SNHLY, CDR2 FYNNEI. Trimming at V came to 8 bases and at J to 4 bases, leaving 7 bases not matched to a gene. The CDR3 has 13 amino acids. The CDR3 region has the DNA TGTGCCAGCGACGAACTAGCGGATTACGAGCAGTACTTC. It codes for CASDELADYEQYF.

The chain combines TRBV5-1 with TRBJ2-3; unclear D gene. The V end lost 0 bases, the J end lost 3 bases, and 8 bases lay between the germline ends. Germline V gene sequence: CDR1 SGHRS, CDR2 YFSETQ. The CDR3 runs to 14 residues. CDR3 bases: TGCGCCAGCAGCTTGGGTCAGCAGACAGATACGCAGTATTTT. Translation: CASSLGQQTDTQYF.

This chain uses TRBV24-1 with TRBJ2-2; no firm D call. Germline CDR1 reads KGHDR; CDR2 reads SFDVKD. This CDR3 is built from 14 residues. Trimming shortened V by 9 bases and J by 2 bases, and 12 bases separated the two germline ends. The CDR3 reads CATHDSINTGELFF. CDR3 bases: TGTGCCACCCATGACTCAATAAACACCGGGGAGCTGTTTTTT.

V usage is TRBV5-4 and J usage is TRBJ1-6; tentatively, D is TRBD1 (5 bases). The CDR3 is 16 amino acids. Germline lookup yields CDR1 SGHNT and CDR2 YYREEE (reference sequence). V lost 0 bases, J lost 5 bases, and 12 bases lay in between. The CDR3 sequence is CASSLVRGRNNSPLHF. The CDR3 nucleotides are TGTGCCAGCAGCTTGGTCCGGGGCCGGAATAATTCACCCCTCCACTTT.

The chain is built from TRBV4-1 and TRBJ1-2; D gene unclear. CDR3 length: 15 amino acids. Trimming removed 0 bases at V and 5 bases at J, with 13 bases between. From germline, CDR1 is MGHRA and CDR2 YSYEKL. CDR3 residues: CASSQDRLMGYGYTF. The CDR3 DNA is TGCGCCAGCAGCCAAGATAGGTTGATGGGGTATGGCTACACCTTC.

The gene calls are TRBV2 and TRBJ2-2; D is unresolved. V was cut by 7 bases and J by 5 bases, with 20 bases left in between. Germline V lookup: CDR1 SNHLY, CDR2 FYNNEI. The CDR3 length is 16 residues. The CDR3 sequence is CASTPSSGLGTGELFF. The CDR3 coding sequence is TGTGCCAGCACCCCATCTAGTGGTCTGGGGACCGGGGAGCTGTTTTTT.

CDR3: CASSYRHPVTGELFF. In DNA form, the CDR3 reads TGTGCCAGCAGTTACCGGCACCCGGTCACCGGGGAGCTGTTTTTT. This rearrangement joins TRBV6-6 to TRBJ2-2, with D unresolved. The CDR3 is 15 amino acids. Germline V gene sequence: CDR1 MNHNY, CDR2 SVGAGI (reference sequence). V lost 2 bases, J lost 4 bases, and 11 bases lay in between.

This clone was counted between two and nine times. The CDR3 is CASKILAGSGGYTF. CDR3 sequence (DNA): TGCGCCAGCAAAATACTGGCTGGGTCAGGCGGCTACACCTTC. V and J are TRBV4-1 and TRBJ1-2; the D is unclear. Germline CDR1 MGHRA, CDR2 YSYEKL. V lost 7 bases, J lost 8 bases, and 20 bases lay in between. This CDR3 has 14 amino acids.

This chain links TRBV7-3 with TRBJ2-1; 10 positions agree with TRBD2. After removal of 5 bases from V and 0 bases from J, the junction contained 4 bases not matched to a gene. This CDR3 has 16 residues. CDR1 SGHTA and CDR2 FQGTGA come from the germline V gene. This CDR3 reads CASSTAGGGSYNEQFF. CDR3 sequence (DNA): TGTGCCAGCAGCACAGCGGGAGGGGGCTCCTACAATGAGCAGTTCTTC.

Regarding this clone: Other DNA variants within this sample encode the same CDR3. This chain joins TRBV6-2 or TRBV6-3 and TRBJ2-1; 8 bases agree with TRBD2. This CDR3 comprises 15 residues. Germline CDR1 reads MNHEY; CDR2 reads SVGEGT. Trimming removed 0 bases from V and 6 bases from J; junction bases left unmatched: 4. CDR3 DNA: TGTGCCAGCAGTTACTCGAGCGGGGGAGTCAATGAGCAGTTCTTC. It translates to CASSYSSGGVNEQFF.